This T cell receptor beta chain was obtained from a study of T cells after yellow fever vaccination. General study results and limits: Sorted repertoires could include abundant contaminating clonotypes from bulk cells. A small share of clonotypes appeared in both CD4 and CD8 compartments. Reappearance after the booster was observed for most primary-vaccination clones (roughly 96% CD4, about 85% CD8).

A universal primer site and UMIs were added as TCR cDNA was made by 5'RACE template switching. TCRdb ran MiXCR on the 5' RACE reads and lists one entry per CDR3 protein. In the table there are hundreds of thousands of distinct CDR3 sequences, around a sixth of which are singletons. Germline V gives CDR1 SNHLY, CDR2 FYNNEI. The ends were cut back, 7 bases at V and 0 bases at J, with 10 bases in the middle. The CDR3 spans 13 residues. This clonotype was counted at least ten times. Its cognate antigen is unknown. The sample was PBMCs, taken before the yellow fever booster vaccination. The source is a young man who received the YFV17D yellow fever vaccine. The V call is TRBV2, the J call TRBJ2-7, with D possibly TRBD1 on 6 matching bases. CDR3 in DNA: TGTGCCAGCACCCGACAGGACTCCTACGAGCAGTACTTC. Translated, it gives CASTRQDSYEQYF.